This TCR beta chain was captured in a study of shared clonotypes between healthy human individuals. Across the whole study: A donor's plate count was three for CD4 naive and three for CD4 memory; CD8 naive had two and CD8 memory one.

From CD4+ cells came CD45RA+ naive and CD45RA-negative memory subsets. A remark on this clone: Its matching antigen is unknown.

Study-wide results and limits: Sampling included only blood; tissue repertoires likely differ. Unshared clonotypes carried lower generation probabilities than those common to all four donors.

This CDR3 contains 14 residues. The germline gives CDR1 MDHEN, CDR2 SYDVKM. Trimming removed 9 bases at V and 3 bases at J, with 18 bases between. Using immunoSEQ multiplex PCR, the repertoire was profiled, and TCRdb retains in-frame clones only, with some absent. The sample shows 550,000 to 700,000 clones, roughly 72% of them seen only once. The clonotype was recovered from a woman aged 25 to 39 in good health. Material for sequencing was memory CD4+ T cells sorted from blood. Subset: CD45RA-negative fraction. The V and J genes are TRBV28 and TRBJ2-7; D call uncertain. CDR3 sequence (DNA): TGTGCCAGTAGCCAGCCACGGACCCACTACGAGCAGTACTTC. Translation gives CASSQPRTHYEQYF.